Included here is one TCR beta chain sequence, with context. This clonotype has a count of ten or more. Its antigen target is currently unknown. Base quality data are lacking; no much larger clone is found one base away. These data are taken from a study of CD8 T cells in ankylosing spondylitis (dated by TCRdb to 2016 to 2017). For context, the study as a whole: To find TCR variants linked to disease, the study profiled T cell receptor beta repertoires in ankylosing spondylitis patients and healthy donors. The full study cohort comprised 25 or so ankylosing spondylitis patients and approximately 100 healthy donors. Peripheral blood samples were taken, and synovial fluid was additionally collected from ankylosing spondylitis patients.

The instrument given in TCRdb is Illumina HiSeq 2500. Quantitative 5'-RACE with molecular barcodes was used to prepare TCR beta libraries. The original methods were these. A new computational method, built on a probabilistic model of VDJ rearrangement, was used to identify disease-linked TCR variants. TCRdb passed the public sequencing reads through fastp at Q25 and MiXCR, retaining productive beta sequences. Here each entry gathers all rows of one CDR3 protein and keeps the most common genes and DNA. The V and J calls shown here were made by TCRdb, not taken from the authors' results. The sample yields some 450,000 distinct CDR3 sequences; roughly 15% were counted once. The ten largest account for 1% of the sample. Overall study results and their limits: The disease-linked clones were reported as significantly enriched in matched synovial fluid samples from ankylosing spondylitis patients. Some of the motif variants had been reported before in the synovial fluid and blood of reactive arthritis patients, a finding that suggests common disease-initiation mechanisms. Blood from ankylosing spondylitis patients appeared to be characterized by a TCR beta motif composed of under 10 highly homologous amino acid variants. The disease-linked clones showed a CD8+ phenotype and occurred at relatively low frequencies in peripheral blood.

V trim: 8 bases; J trim: 1 base; unmatched bases: 3. The CDR3 measures 13 amino acids from cysteine to phenylalanine. Only CDR3 DNA remains: 39 bases, in frame from the first base. As encoded in the germline V gene (reference sequence), CDR1 is LNHDA while CDR2 is SQIVND. The material sequenced was blood, either unsorted or a sorted T cell fraction (not recorded which). The clonotype was recovered from a male donor with ankylosing spondylitis. Rearrangement joined TRBV19 to TRBJ1-1, with 8 bases matching TRBD1. Here is the DNA: TGTGCCAGTTGGGACAGGTGGAACACTGAAGCTTTCTTT. Translated, it gives CASWDRWNTEAFF. Beyond the CDR3, the reference TRBV19 and TRBJ1-1 genes provide the residues; the full variable domain reads: DGGITQSPKYLFRKEGQNVTLSCEQNLNHDAMYWYRQDPGQGLRLIYYSQIVNDFQKGDIAEGYSVSREKKESFPLTVTSAQKNPTAFYLCASWDRWNTEAFFGQGTRLTVV.